Following are 26 T cell receptor beta chains from one sample sequenced in a study of regulatory T cells in long-lasting Graves disease (dated by TCRdb to the early 2020s). Sample time point, as interpreted from the label and publication: newly diagnosed GD, antithyroid drugs for less than 3 months. RNA was extracted from PBMCs in TRIzol for both TCR sequencing and RNA sequencing. Library construction relied on multiplex PCR. Sequencer: Illumina HiSeq 4000. CDR3 regions were amplified by Arm-PCR with iRepertoire HTBI primers to construct TCR beta libraries. The public reads were reprocessed in TCRdb via fastp at Q25 and MiXCR, keeping in-frame beta chains. Rows with a matching CDR3 protein are joined into one entry that keeps the most common DNA and genes. The sample table records 530,000 or so distinct CDR3 sequences; around an eighth of these occur just once. Roughly a tenth of the sample is taken by the ten largest.

This same sample was also part of a study on T cells in Graves' hyperthyroidism and ophthalmopathy.

Sequenced material: peripheral blood mononuclear cells (PBMCs), taken at new diagnosis, from a patient treated with antithyroid drugs. These receptors came from a man aged 25-45 years with Graves disease. Donor details come from another sample of the same person, matched by shared clones.

This clonotype was detected many times. The chain uses TRBV27 and TRBJ2-7, with D unresolved. CDR3 size: 13 residues. The V gene lost 11 bases and the J gene lost 3 bases, with 17 bases spanning the gap. Germline V gives CDR1 MNHEY, CDR2 SMNVEV (reference sequence). CDR3 amino acids: CARPRITIYEQYF. CDR3 DNA sequence: TGTGCCCGACCCCGGATAACTATCTACGAGCAGTACTTC.

This clonotype was recorded a few times. The chain carries TRBV9 and TRBJ2-3, with 7 bases lining up with TRBD2. The germline CDR1 and CDR2 sequences are SGDLS and YYNGEE. The junction had 11 bases not matched to a gene; V was cut back by 5 bases and J by 5 bases. The CDR3 is made up of 15 amino acids. CDR3 nucleotide sequence: TGTGCCAGCAGTGGAGCGGGAAGCGCGATAGATACGCAGTATTTT. Translating gives CASSGAGSAIDTQYF.

Concerning this clonotype itself: At one boundary the junction diverges from the germline segment, which might be a read error. The rearrangement uses TRBV7-9 and TRBJ2-1; D may be TRBD2 (6 bases). Looked up from germline, CDR1 is SEHNR and CDR2 is FQNEAQ (reference sequence). This CDR3 contains 19 residues. CDR3 sequence reads: CASSPPLRTTLSSYNEQLF. As DNA, the CDR3 is TGTGCCAGCAGCCCCCCCCTTCGGACTACTCTGAGCTCCTACAATGAGCAGCTCTTC.

This clonotype was observed a handful of times. A single base separates this from a much larger clone, so it may be a read error. This rearrangement joins TRBV20-1 to TRBJ1-2; D is undetermined. The V gene's germline CDR1 is DFQATT and CDR2 SNEGSKA (reference sequence). Trimming cost V 3 bases and J 5 bases, with 7 bases left between them. The length of the CDR3 is 11 residues. The CDR3 DNA reads as TGCAGTGCTAGTACGAGATATGGCTACACCTTC. Amino acid sequence: CSASTRYGYTF.

This clonotype was found many times. The rearrangement links TRBV12-3 or TRBV12-4 to TRBJ2-7, with 12 bases matching TRBD2. V lost 5 bases, J lost 2 bases, and 10 bases stayed unmatched. CDR3 length: 17 amino acids. In nucleotides, the CDR3 is TGTGCCAGCAGTCCAGGGACTAGCGGGCTAGATGCCTACGAGCAGTACTTC. This encodes CASSPGTSGLDAYEQYF.

As to this clonotype: This could be a read error, since a much larger clone is one nucleotide away. V usage is TRBV19 and J usage is TRBJ2-1; unclear D gene. Germline CDR1 and CDR2: LNHDA and SQIVND (reference sequence). The CDR3 has 15 residues. Trimming cost V 5 bases and J 10 bases, with 21 bases left between them. CDR3 residues: CASSRRTGTLYEQFF. CDR3 sequence (DNA): TGTGCCAGTAGTCGAAGGACGGGTACCCTCTACGAGCAGTTCTTC.

At least ten counts were recorded for this clonotype. This sequence joins TRBV6-5 and TRBJ1-2; D ambiguous. The V and J ends lost 1 base and 1 base respectively, with 25 bases between them. Germline values: CDR1 MNHEY, CDR2 SVGAGI. The CDR3 runs to 20 residues. The CDR3 DNA follows: TGTGCCAGCAGTTACTATCTCCGTGTAAGGACGGAACAGAGTAACTATGGCTACACCTTC. This encodes CASSYYLRVRTEQSNYGYTF.

This clonotype has a count of ten or more. The chain is built from TRBV20-1 and TRBJ1-4; possibly TRBD1 for D (6 bases). The CDR3 loop spans 13 amino acids. The V and J ends lost 6 bases and 5 bases respectively, with 13 bases between them. Germline CDR1 DFQATT, CDR2 SNEGSKA (reference sequence). The CDR3 here is CSAATGRNEKLFF. CDR3 nucleotides: TGCAGTGCAGCGACAGGACGCAATGAAAAACTGTTTTTT.

The chain couples TRBV13 to TRBJ1-1; tentative D call: TRBD1 (5 bases). The germline CDR1 and CDR2 sequences are PRHDT and FYEKMQ (reference sequence). There are 13 residues in the CDR3. The V gene lost 2 bases and the J gene lost 3 bases, with 7 bases spanning the gap. This CDR3 reads CASSLMGDTEAFF. In DNA form, the CDR3 reads TGTGCCAGCAGCTTAATGGGGGACACTGAAGCTTTCTTT.

This sequence joins TRBV7-2 and TRBJ2-4, with 10 bases that match TRBD2. The CDR3 contains 18 residues. CDR1 is SGHTA, CDR2 FQGNSA, per germline. V was pared by 1 base and J by 5 bases, with 11 bases of the junction left unmatched. The CDR3: CASSLGEGKLAGENIQYF. For the CDR3, the DNA is TGTGCCAGCAGCTTAGGGGAGGGAAAGCTAGCGGGAGAAAACATTCAGTACTTC.

This clonotype was observed a handful of times. The chain carries TRBV6-1 and TRBJ2-2; 12 bases are shared with TRBD2. The CDR3 loop spans 16 amino acids. The trim removed 4 bases at V and 6 bases at J, leaving 6 bases unmatched. Germline-derived CDR1 and CDR2 are MNHNS and SASEGT. The CDR3 nucleotides are TGTGCCAGCAGTGCCAGGACTAGCGGGAAGGCCGGGGAGCTGTTTTTT. Translating it yields CASSARTSGKAGELFF.

This clonotype was counted a few times. The chain joins TRBV4-2 to TRBJ1-6; D is unresolved. The CDR3 is made up of 15 amino acids. Trimming removed 0 bases from V and 7 bases from J, with 10 bases in between. Germline V lookup: CDR1 LGHNA, CDR2 YNFKEQ. This CDR3 is CASSQDTTVNSPLHF. For the CDR3, the DNA is TGTGCCAGCAGCCAAGACACAACTGTAAATTCACCCCTCCACTTT.

This clonotype was detected many times. This chain joins TRBV27 and TRBJ2-5; 8 bases are shared with TRBD1. This CDR3 comprises 15 residues. V trimming: 1 base; J trimming: 4 bases; junction bases outside the gene matches: 5. CDR1 and CDR2 from the germline V gene are MNHEY and SMNVEV (reference sequence). CDR3 residues: CASSLFRGRTETQYF. CDR3 nucleotide sequence: TGTGCCAGCAGTTTATTCAGGGGGCGAACAGAGACCCAGTACTTC.

Ten or more counts support this clonotype. This sequence joins TRBV5-1 and TRBJ2-2, with TRBD1 matching over 8 bases. The trim removed 5 bases at V and 4 bases at J, leaving 4 bases unmatched. Germline V lookup: CDR1 SGHRS, CDR2 YFSETQ. The CDR3 consists of 14 residues. In nucleotides, the CDR3 is TGCGCCAGCAGTTGGGGACAGGCCACCGGGGAGCTGTTTTTT. Translated, it gives CASSWGQATGELFF.

In the case of this clonotype: A much larger clone differs from this one at a single base, so this may be a read error. The rearrangement links TRBV6-1 to TRBJ1-1, with D unclear. The V end was cut by 0 bases, the J end by 1 base, with 18 bases between. This CDR3 region has 18 residues. CDR1 MNHNS and CDR2 SASEGT come from the germline V gene. CDR3 protein: CASSEALEGLLRNTEAFF. CDR3 nucleotides: TGTGCCAGCAGTGAAGCGCTAGAGGGCCTCTTGAGGAACACTGAAGCTTTCTTT.

This clonotype appeared a few times. V and J are TRBV29-1 and TRBJ2-5; D may be TRBD1 or TRBD2 (5 bases each). Germline V lookup: CDR1 SQVTM, CDR2 ANQGSEA. The CDR3 runs 13 residues. The V and J ends lost 3 bases and 4 bases respectively, with 12 bases between them. CDR3 bases: TGCAGCGTTGACCGGGGCGTAAGAGAGACCCAGTACTTC. It translates to CSVDRGVRETQYF.

This clonotype was recorded a few times. A much larger clone differs by one base, so this may be a read error. This CDR3 is missing its conserved last phenylalanine or tryptophan, likely due to a read error. The chain combines TRBV6-2 or TRBV6-3 with TRBJ1-5; D is unclear. Germline V gene data show CDR1 as MNHEY and CDR2 as SVGEGT. V lost 10 bases and J lost 6, with 16 bases in between. This CDR3 has 13 residues. Here the CDR3 DNA reads TGTGCCAACACCCCCTCAGGTCCTCAGCCCCAGCATCTT. Translated, it gives CANTPSGPQPQHL.

This clonotype was recorded at least ten times. The chain combines TRBV6-2 or TRBV6-3 with TRBJ2-7, with TRBD1 as a possible D gene (5 bases). Deletions cut 5 bases from V and 2 bases from J, with 13 bases between. This CDR3 contains 14 residues. CDR1 MNHEY and CDR2 SVGEGT come from the germline V gene. As DNA, the CDR3 is TGTGCCAGCAGTGATCAGGGCCTCCCCTACGAGCAGTACTTC. Translation: CASSDQGLPYEQYF.

The V gene is TRBV4-1, the J gene TRBJ1-5; a weak D match, TRBD1 (5 bases). The CDR3 totals 17 residues. From germline, CDR1 is MGHRA and CDR2 YSYEKL. Trimming cost V 7 bases and J 6 bases, with 25 bases left between them. Written as DNA, the CDR3 is TGCGCCAGCACCCTAGGGGTGTACAGGACGGGGAGTCAGCCCCAGCATTTT. Amino acid sequence: CASTLGVYRTGSQPQHF.

This clonotype has only a few counts. This chain uses TRBV14 with TRBJ2-7, with TRBD2 as a possible D gene (6 bases). The germline V gene has CDR1 SGHDN and CDR2 FVKESK. The V and J ends lost 0 bases and 5 bases respectively, with 14 bases between them. The CDR3 is 15 amino acids. CDR3 sequence reads: CASSQDEGGGDEQYF. The CDR3 nucleotides read TGTGCCAGCAGCCAAGATGAGGGAGGCGGCGACGAGCAGTACTTC.

The chain combines TRBV5-4 with TRBJ1-1; TRBD1 is a possible D gene (5 bases). Germline CDR1 reads SGHNT; CDR2 reads YYREEE (reference sequence). The V and J ends lost 0 bases and 6 bases respectively, with 15 bases between them. The CDR3 covers 15 residues. The CDR3 spells CASSLEGAREAEAFF. The CDR3 DNA sequence: TGTGCCAGCAGCTTGGAAGGGGCCCGGGAAGCTGAAGCTTTCTTT.

Note on this clonotype: The junction and the germline gene differ at one end; a read error may be behind it. This sequence joins TRBV20-1 and TRBJ2-7, with a possible D match to TRBD1 (6 bases). This CDR3 comprises 15 residues. The germline gives CDR1 DFQATT, CDR2 SNEGSKA (reference sequence). CDR3 in amino acids: CSARDQVRGSYEQDF. The CDR3, as DNA: TGCAGTGCTAGAGATCAAGTGAGGGGGTCCTACGAGCAGGACTTC.

The CDR3 nucleotides are TGTGCCACCAGCAAGAAGCGGGAGGGGACGACAGATACGCAGTATTTT. It specifies CATSKKREGTTDTQYF. The chain carries TRBV15 and TRBJ2-3; 10 bases are shared with TRBD2. V lost 4 bases to trimming and J lost 3 bases; unmatched junction nucleotides: 7. The CDR3 contains 16 residues. Germline lookup yields CDR1 LNHNV and CDR2 YYDKDF (reference sequence).

This clonotype was counted between two and nine times. Possible read error: a much larger clone is one base away. The genes are TRBV2 and TRBJ1-4, with 11 nucleotides matching TRBD1. The CDR3 is 17 residues long. Germline loops: CDR1 SNHLY, CDR2 FYNNEI. V was pared by 7 bases and J by 4 bases, with 11 bases of the junction left unmatched. The CDR3 sequence: CASNSGTGGPYNEKLFF. The CDR3 coding sequence is TGTGCCAGCAATTCCGGGACAGGGGGGCCTTATAATGAAAAACTGTTTTTT.

This sequence joins TRBV15 and TRBJ1-5; D might be TRBD1 (6 bases). CDR3 length: 15 amino acids. Per the germline V gene, CDR1 is LNHNV and CDR2 is YYDKDF (reference sequence). The V gene lost 1 base and the J gene lost 7 bases, with 14 bases spanning the gap. The CDR3 DNA sequence: TGTGCCACCAGCAGAGTCGCAGGGGCGAGGCAGCCCCAGCATTTT. Translation gives CATSRVAGARQPQHF. The full variable domain, with the rest looked up from reference TRBV15 and TRBJ1-5, is DAMVIQNPRYQVTQFGKPVTLSCSQTLNHNVMYWYQQKSSQAPKLLFHYYDKDFNNEADTPDNFQSRRPNTSFCFLDIRSPGLGDTAMYLCATSRVAGARQPQHFGDGTRLSIL.

V and J are TRBV5-1 and TRBJ2-1; D assignment may be TRBD1 or TRBD2 (6 bases each). V lost 7 bases to trimming and J lost 6 bases, with 11 bases between them. Germline V gene sequence: CDR1 SGHRS, CDR2 YFSETQ. This CDR3 has 12 amino acids. The CDR3 coding sequence is TGCGCCAGCCAAGGGGGGAGCAATGAGCAGTTCTTC. It specifies CASQGGSNEQFF.